The 17 T cell receptor beta chains below all came from one sample that was sequenced in a study of cytomegalovirus exposure and HLA in healthy donors. Libraries were prepared by immunoSEQ multiplex PCR; TCRdb keeps only in-frame clonotypes and omits some of them. The sample has fewer than 150,000 clones; around nine tenths are singletons. The sample comprised PBMCs. The receptors come from a man aged 18-30 years in good health and CMV-seropositive.

This rearrangement joins TRBV7-9 to TRBJ1-2; D is ambiguous. CDR3 size: 16 residues. V was clipped by 1 base and J by 3 bases, with 15 bases between them. In germline, CDR1 is SEHNR, CDR2 FQNEAQ (reference sequence). This chain's CDR3 is CASSLEPAVRDYGYTF. The CDR3 DNA follows: TGTGCCAGCAGCTTAGAGCCCGCCGTACGAGACTATGGCTACACCTTC.

The chain combines TRBV5-5 with TRBJ2-5; 10 nucleotides match TRBD1. V was pared by 4 bases and J by 1 base, with 13 bases of the junction left unmatched. The CDR3 totals 18 residues. In germline, CDR1 is SGHKS, CDR2 YYEKEE (reference sequence). The chain's CDR3 is CASSPGKWGTGVQETQYF. As DNA, the CDR3 is TGTGCCAGCAGCCCCGGCAAGTGGGGGACAGGGGTCCAAGAGACCCAGTACTTC.

This chain connects TRBV5-1 to TRBJ2-7; D is perhaps TRBD1 (6 bases). The germline gives CDR1 SGHRS, CDR2 YFSETQ. V lost 0 bases and J 3 bases, leaving 13 bases between the germline ends. The CDR3 spans 15 residues. The CDR3 coding sequence is TGCGCCAGCAGCTTGGAAGGATCCAGGGGCTACGAGCAGTACTTC. This gives the protein CASSLEGSRGYEQYF.

V gene TRBV7-9 combines with J gene TRBJ2-7; weak D call: TRBD2 (5 bases). The V and J ends lost 3 bases and 2 bases respectively, with 11 bases between them. This CDR3 is 14 amino acids long. Germline V gene data show CDR1 as SEHNR and CDR2 as FQNEAQ (reference sequence). The CDR3 reads CASSLQDGTYEQYF. In DNA, the CDR3 is TGTGCCAGCAGCTTGCAGGACGGGACCTACGAGCAGTACTTC. Drawing the rest from reference TRBV7-9 and TRBJ2-7, the complete variable domain is DTGVSQNPRHKITKRGQNVTFRCDPISEHNRLYWYRQTLGQGPEFLTYFQNEAQLEKSRLLSDRFSAERPKGSFSTLEIQRTEQGDSAMYLCASSLQDGTYEQYFGPGTRLTVT.

V gene TRBV27 combines with J gene TRBJ1-5; the D is unclear. Germline V gene sequence: CDR1 MNHEY, CDR2 SMNVEV (reference sequence). Trimming cost V 2 bases and J 3 bases, with 14 bases left between them. The CDR3 sequence is 16 residues long. CDR3 loop: CASSLDPRHPNQPQHF. The CDR3 bases are TGTGCCAGCAGTTTAGATCCCCGACACCCCAATCAGCCCCAGCATTTT.

The chain uses TRBV19 and TRBJ2-7; TRBD2 matches at 12 bases. The CDR3 is 16 residues long. Losses at the gene ends were 5 bases for V and 3 bases for J; bases not matched to a gene: 8. CDR1 and CDR2 (germline): LNHDA, SQIVND (reference sequence). The CDR3 bases are TGTGCCAGTAGTTCCAGACTAGCGGGAGAGGGCTACGAGCAGTACTTC. Residues: CASSSRLAGEGYEQYF.

The rearrangement uses TRBV5-1 and TRBJ2-2, with 12 positions matching TRBD2. This CDR3 is 16 amino acids long. Trimming cost V 4 bases and J 7 bases; bases outside gene matches: 8. The germline gives CDR1 SGHRS, CDR2 YFSETQ. The CDR3 is CASSATSGSSGGELFF. CDR3 bases: TGCGCCAGCAGCGCGACTAGCGGGAGTTCGGGCGGGGAGCTGTTTTTT.

The chain combines TRBV4-2 with TRBJ2-1; D is perhaps TRBD2 (6 bases). CDR1 and CDR2 (germline): LGHNA, YNFKEQ. V gave up 1 base and J gave up 0 bases, with 10 bases separating them. The CDR3 covers 16 residues. The CDR3 bases are TGTGCCAGCAGCCAAGGACCGACTAGCTCCTACAATGAGCAGTTCTTC. Translating it yields CASSQGPTSSYNEQFF.

CDR3 sequence reads: CASSWTGMNEQFF. DNA for the CDR3: TGTGCCAGCAGCTGGACAGGGATGAATGAGCAGTTCTTC. The chain employs TRBV11-3 and TRBJ2-1, with 8 bases that match TRBD1. The germline V gene has CDR1 SGHNT and CDR2 YENEEA. V shed 4 bases, J shed 7 bases, and the junction held 3 bases outside the gene matches. The CDR3 is 13 amino acids.

The chain recombines TRBV6-6 with TRBJ1-3; D unresolved. The CDR3 length is 13 residues. Germline CDR1 and CDR2: MNHNY and SVGAGI (reference sequence). The ends were cut back, 5 bases at V and 0 bases at J, with 5 bases in the middle. DNA for the CDR3: TGTGCCAGCAGTCCTAGCTCTGGAAACACCATATATTTT. Protein product: CASSPSSGNTIYF.

V and J are TRBV27 and TRBJ2-1; the D gene is possibly TRBD2 (5 bases). V was clipped by 7 bases and J by 7 bases, with 23 bases between them. The germline CDR1 and CDR2 sequences are MNHEY and SMNVEV (reference sequence). The CDR3 runs 16 residues. CDR3: CASIRLVASQANEQFF. DNA of the CDR3: TGTGCCAGCATCCGTTTAGTGGCTAGCCAAGCGAATGAGCAGTTCTTC.

V and J are TRBV28 and TRBJ2-5, with D unresolved. There are 15 residues in the CDR3. Trimming pared 8 bases from V and 5 bases from J, leaving 21 bases between. CDR1 is MDHEN and CDR2 is SYDVKM in the germline V gene. The CDR3 DNA reads as TGTGCCAGCTTCCCCCAACCACTCACCTCCGAGACCCAGTACTTC. It encodes CASFPQPLTSETQYF.

For the CDR3, the DNA is TGTGCCTGGAGTTTTATGCGCCGGGACAGGGTTAACGAGCAGTACTTC. It is translated as CAWSFMRRDRVNEQYF. V gene TRBV30 combines with J gene TRBJ2-7; 9 bases line up with TRBD1. Germline CDR1 and CDR2: GTSNPN and SVGIG (reference sequence). V lost 2 bases and J lost 5; bases outside the gene matches: 13. This CDR3 is 16 amino acids long.

The chain employs TRBV30 and TRBJ1-1; 9 nucleotides align to TRBD1. The germline gives CDR1 GTSNPN, CDR2 SVGIG (reference sequence). Trimming took 2 bases from V and 7 from J; bases not matched to a gene: 2. The CDR3 runs to 12 residues. Here the CDR3 reads CAWSKTGGEAFF. CDR3 nucleotide sequence: TGTGCCTGGAGTAAGACAGGGGGTGAAGCTTTCTTT. Using reference TRBV30 and TRBJ1-1 for the parts outside the CDR3, the full variable domain is SQTIHQWPATLVQPVGSPLSLECTVEGTSNPNLYWYRQAAGRGLQLLFYSVGIGQISSEVPQNLSASRPQDRQFILSSKKLLLSDSGFYLCAWSKTGGEAFFGQGTRLTVV.

The rearrangement links TRBV10-2 to TRBJ2-7; a possible D gene is TRBD2 (6 bases). V lost 6 bases, J lost 4 bases, and 25 bases lay in between. This CDR3 is built from 17 residues. Germline-derived CDR1 and CDR2 are WSHSY and SAAADI. As DNA, the CDR3 is TGCGCCAGCAGAAAACTGCGGCCGGGACTTTTGTTTTACGAGCAGTACTTC. Residues: CASRKLRPGLLFYEQYF.

The V and J genes are TRBV5-4 and TRBJ2-4; a possible D gene is TRBD1 (6 bases). V was cut by 4 bases and J by 2 bases, with 10 bases left in between. Germline CDR1 SGHNT, CDR2 YYREEE (reference sequence). This CDR3 has 14 amino acids. The CDR3 spells CASSGDTSKNIQYF. The CDR3 DNA reads as TGTGCCAGCAGCGGGGACACTTCCAAAAACATTCAGTACTTC.

The chain is built from TRBV7-8 and TRBJ1-1, with a possible D match to TRBD1 (5 bases). The germline CDR1 and CDR2 sequences are SGHVS and FQNEAQ. V was shortened by 5 bases and J by 4 bases, with 17 bases between the two germline ends. The CDR3 has 15 residues. The CDR3 is CASSAIGALVTEAFF. The CDR3 nucleotides are TGTGCCAGCAGCGCTATTGGGGCTTTGGTCACTGAAGCTTTCTTT.